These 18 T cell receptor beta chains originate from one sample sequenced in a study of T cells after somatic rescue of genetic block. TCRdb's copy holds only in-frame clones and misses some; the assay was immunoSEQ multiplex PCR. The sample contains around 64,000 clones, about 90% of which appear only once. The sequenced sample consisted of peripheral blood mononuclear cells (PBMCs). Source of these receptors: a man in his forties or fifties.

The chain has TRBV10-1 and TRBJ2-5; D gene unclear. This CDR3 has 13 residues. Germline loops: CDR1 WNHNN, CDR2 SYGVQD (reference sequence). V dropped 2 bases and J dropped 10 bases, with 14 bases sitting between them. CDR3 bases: TGCGCCAGCAGTGAGGACGGGTACCGGTTCCAGTACTTC. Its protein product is CASSEDGYRFQYF.

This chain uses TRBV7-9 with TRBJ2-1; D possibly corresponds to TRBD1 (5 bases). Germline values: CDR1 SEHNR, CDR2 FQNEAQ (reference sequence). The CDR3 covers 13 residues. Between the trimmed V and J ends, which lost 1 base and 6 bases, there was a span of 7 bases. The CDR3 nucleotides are TGTGCCAGCAGCTTAGTCAGGGCCAATGAGCAGTTCTTC. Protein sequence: CASSLVRANEQFF.

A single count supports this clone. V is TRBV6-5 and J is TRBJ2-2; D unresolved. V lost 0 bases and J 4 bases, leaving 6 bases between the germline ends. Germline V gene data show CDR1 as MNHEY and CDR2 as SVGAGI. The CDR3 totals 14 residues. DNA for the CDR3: TGTGCCAGCAGTTACTCGGTGGTCACCGGGGAGCTGTTTTTT. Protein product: CASSYSVVTGELFF.

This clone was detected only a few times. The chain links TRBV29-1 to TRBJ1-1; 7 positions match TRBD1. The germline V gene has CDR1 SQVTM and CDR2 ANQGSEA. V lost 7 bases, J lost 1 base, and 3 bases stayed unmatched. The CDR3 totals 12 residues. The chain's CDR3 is CSGGQSNTEAFF. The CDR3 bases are TGCAGCGGGGGACAGTCGAACACTGAAGCTTTCTTT.

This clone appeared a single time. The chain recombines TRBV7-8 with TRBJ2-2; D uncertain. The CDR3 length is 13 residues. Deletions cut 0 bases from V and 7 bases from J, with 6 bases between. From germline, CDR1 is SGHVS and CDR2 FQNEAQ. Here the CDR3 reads CASSLAPLGELFF. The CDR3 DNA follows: TGTGCCAGCAGCTTAGCTCCTCTCGGGGAGCTGTTTTTT.

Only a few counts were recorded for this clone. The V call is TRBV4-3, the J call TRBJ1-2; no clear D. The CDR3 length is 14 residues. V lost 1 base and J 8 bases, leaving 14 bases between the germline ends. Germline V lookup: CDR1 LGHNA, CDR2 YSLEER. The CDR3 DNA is TGCGCCAGCAGCCAAGGTTTTAGGAAATTCGGCTACACCTTC. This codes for CASSQGFRKFGYTF.

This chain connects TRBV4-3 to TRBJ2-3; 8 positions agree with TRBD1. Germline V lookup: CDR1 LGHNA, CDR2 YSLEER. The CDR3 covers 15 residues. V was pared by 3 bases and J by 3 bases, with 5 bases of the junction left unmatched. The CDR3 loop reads CASSHRGPLTDTQYF. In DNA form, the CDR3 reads TGCGCCAGCAGCCACAGGGGGCCACTTACAGATACGCAGTATTTT.

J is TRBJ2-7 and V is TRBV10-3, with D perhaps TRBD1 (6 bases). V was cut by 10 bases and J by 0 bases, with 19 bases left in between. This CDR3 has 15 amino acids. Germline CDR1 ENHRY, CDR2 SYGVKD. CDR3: CATEKGETSSYEQYF. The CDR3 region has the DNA TGTGCCACTGAGAAGGGGGAGACCAGCTCCTACGAGCAGTACTTC.

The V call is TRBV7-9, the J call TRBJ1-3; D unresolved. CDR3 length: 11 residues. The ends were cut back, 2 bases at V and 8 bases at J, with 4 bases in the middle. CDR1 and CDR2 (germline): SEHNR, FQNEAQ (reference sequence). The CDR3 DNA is TGTGCCAGCAGCTTACGGGACACCATATATTTT. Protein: CASSLRDTIYF.

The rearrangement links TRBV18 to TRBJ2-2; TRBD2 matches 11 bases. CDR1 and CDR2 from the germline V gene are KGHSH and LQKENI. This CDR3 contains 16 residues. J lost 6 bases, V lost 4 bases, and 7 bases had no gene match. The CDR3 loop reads CASSLLTSGTAGELFF. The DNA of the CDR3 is TGTGCCAGCTCACTATTGACTAGCGGGACGGCCGGGGAGCTGTTTTTT.

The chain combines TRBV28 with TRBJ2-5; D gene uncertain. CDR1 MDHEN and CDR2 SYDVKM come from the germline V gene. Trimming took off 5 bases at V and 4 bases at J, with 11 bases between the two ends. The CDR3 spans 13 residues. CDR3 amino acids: CASSLRPGETQYF. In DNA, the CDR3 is TGTGCCAGCAGTCTTCGACCGGGAGAGACCCAGTACTTC.

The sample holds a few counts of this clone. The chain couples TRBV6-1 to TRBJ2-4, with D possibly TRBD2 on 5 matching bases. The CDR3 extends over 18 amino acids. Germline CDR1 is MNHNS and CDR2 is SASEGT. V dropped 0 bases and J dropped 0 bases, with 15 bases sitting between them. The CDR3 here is CASSEATITALAKNIQYF. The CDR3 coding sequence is TGTGCCAGCAGTGAAGCGACTATCACAGCTCTAGCCAAAAACATTCAGTACTTC.

The CDR3 bases are TGTGCCAGTAGGAAGACTAGCGGGAGCGGCGAGCAGTACTTC. Its translation is CASRKTSGSGEQYF. The J gene is TRBJ2-7, the V gene TRBV19, with 12 bases identical to TRBD2. The CDR3 sequence is 14 residues long. The germline V gene encodes CDR1 LNHDA and CDR2 SQIVND (reference sequence). V gave up 6 bases and J gave up 6 bases; unmatched junction bases: 6.

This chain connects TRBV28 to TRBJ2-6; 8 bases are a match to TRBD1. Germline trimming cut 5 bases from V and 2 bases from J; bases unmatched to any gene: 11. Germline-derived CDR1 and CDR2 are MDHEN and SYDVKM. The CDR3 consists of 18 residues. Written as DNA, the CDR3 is TGTGCCAGCAGTACCAACAGGGGGAGTCCTCCTGGGGCCAACGTCCTGACTTTC. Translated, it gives CASSTNRGSPPGANVLTF.

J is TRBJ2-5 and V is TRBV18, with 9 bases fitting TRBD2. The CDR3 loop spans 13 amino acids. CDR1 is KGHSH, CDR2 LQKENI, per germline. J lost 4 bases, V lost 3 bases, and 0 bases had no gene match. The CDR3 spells CASSPGLAETQYF. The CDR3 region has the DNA TGTGCCAGCTCACCGGGACTAGCAGAGACCCAGTACTTC. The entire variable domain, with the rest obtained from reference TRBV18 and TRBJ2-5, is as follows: NAGVMQNPRHLVRRRGQEARLRCSPMKGHSHVYWYRQLPEEGLKFMVYLQKENIIDESGMPKERFSAEFPKEGPSILRIQQVVRGDSAAYFCASSPGLAETQYFGPGTRLLVL.

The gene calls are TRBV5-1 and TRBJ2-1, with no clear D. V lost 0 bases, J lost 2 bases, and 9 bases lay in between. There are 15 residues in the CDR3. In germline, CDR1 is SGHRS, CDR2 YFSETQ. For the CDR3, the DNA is TGCGCCAGCAGCTTGGGCAGGCAGACCTACAATGAGCAGTTCTTC. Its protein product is CASSLGRQTYNEQFF.

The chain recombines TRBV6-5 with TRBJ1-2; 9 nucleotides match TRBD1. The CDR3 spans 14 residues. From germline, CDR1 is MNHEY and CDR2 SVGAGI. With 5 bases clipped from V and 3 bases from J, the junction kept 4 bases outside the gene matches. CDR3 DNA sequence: TGTGCCAGCAGTCTGGGACAGGGAGACTATGGCTACACCTTC. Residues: CASSLGQGDYGYTF.

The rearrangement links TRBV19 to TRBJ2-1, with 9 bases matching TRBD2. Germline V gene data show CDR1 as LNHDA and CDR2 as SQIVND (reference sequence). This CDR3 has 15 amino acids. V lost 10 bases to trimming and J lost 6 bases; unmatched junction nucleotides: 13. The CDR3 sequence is CATLGWAGGLNEQFF. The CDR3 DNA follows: TGTGCCACTCTCGGTTGGGCGGGGGGGCTCAATGAGCAGTTCTTC.